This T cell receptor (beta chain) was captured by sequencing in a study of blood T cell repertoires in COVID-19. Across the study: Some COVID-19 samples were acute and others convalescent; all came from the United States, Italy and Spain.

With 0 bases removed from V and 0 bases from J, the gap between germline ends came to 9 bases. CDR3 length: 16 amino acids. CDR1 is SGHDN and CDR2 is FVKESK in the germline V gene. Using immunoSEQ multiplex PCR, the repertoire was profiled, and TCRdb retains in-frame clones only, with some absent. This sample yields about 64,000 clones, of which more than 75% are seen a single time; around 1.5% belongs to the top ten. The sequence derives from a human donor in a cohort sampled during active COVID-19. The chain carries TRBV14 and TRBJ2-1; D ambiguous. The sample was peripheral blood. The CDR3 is CASSQERNPSYNEQFF. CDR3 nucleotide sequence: TGTGCCAGCAGCCAAGAGCGGAACCCCTCCTACAATGAGCAGTTCTTC.